These 2 T cell receptor beta chains share one sample of origin, sequenced in a study of early T cells in non-severe SARS-CoV-2 infection. One entry per CDR3 protein results from TCRdb running MiXCR on the 5' RACE reads. The data hold 30,000 to 45,000 distinct CDR3 sequences, with roughly 5.4% observed a single time. The sequencing input was whole blood. These receptors came from an adult who was a healthcare worker with PCR-confirmed SARS-CoV-2 infection or an uninfected control (not recorded which).

Ten or more counts support this clonotype. The genes are TRBV7-2 and TRBJ1-4; D ambiguous. Germline CDR1 is SGHTA and CDR2 is FQGNSA. The V end lost 4 bases, the J end lost 8 bases, and 14 bases lay between the germline ends. The CDR3 covers 14 residues. The CDR3 DNA reads as TGTGCCAGCAGCTCCAGGACCACGACAGAAAAACTGTTTTTT. This gives the protein CASSSRTTTEKLFF. Full variable domain (missing parts from reference TRBV7-2 and TRBJ1-4): GAGVSQSPSNKVTEKGKDVELRCDPISGHTALYWYRQSLGQGLEFLIYFQGNSAPDKSGLPSDRFSAERTGGSVSTLTIQRTQQEDSAVYLCASSSRTTTEKLFFGSGTQLSVL.

The table lists this clonotype with a few counts. The chain couples TRBV29-1 to TRBJ2-5, with a weak D call TRBD1 (6 bases). From germline, CDR1 is SQVTM and CDR2 ANQGSEA. V was shortened by 7 bases and J by 2 bases, with 11 bases between the two germline ends. This CDR3 has 12 amino acids. This chain's CDR3 is CSAGTPQETQYF. CDR3 nucleotide sequence: TGCAGCGCGGGGACACCTCAAGAGACCCAGTACTTC.